Described below is a single TCR beta chain sequence and its context. Antigen: not known. The PCR ran on 60 Vbeta and 13 Jbeta primers. Here immunoSEQ multiplex PCR was the method, and the copy in TCRdb shows in-frame clones only, minus some. The sample consists of more than 200,000 clones, nearly 80% of them appearing once. These data belong to a study of cytomegalovirus exposure and HLA in healthy donors. Background on the study: Around 80 million unique TCR sequences came from HLA-typed donors in an early release.

Overall study findings and caveats: About 87% or about 30% of the time was how often most TCR beta V segments were productive, according to an earlier analysis. Several top significant clusters appeared, in a later analysis, to be linked to common viral pathogens.

This CDR3 has 15 amino acids. After removal of 5 bases from V and 6 bases from J, the junction contained 8 bases not matched to a gene. Germline V gene lookup returns CDR1 SGHTA and CDR2 FQGNSA. The rearrangement links TRBV7-2 to TRBJ1-3, with 9 bases matching TRBD1. Sequencing was done on a sample of PBMCs. The receptor comes from a male donor in good health and CMV-seronegative. In DNA form, the CDR3 reads TGTGCCAGCAGCCGACAGGGGGTCTCCCCAAACACCATATATTTT. This encodes CASSRQGVSPNTIYF.